Here is one T cell receptor beta chain with its context. Repertoires were generated with immunoSEQ multiplex PCR, while TCRdb's copy carries only in-frame clones and drops some. Of hundreds of thousands of clones listed, more than 75% are singletons. The data derive from a study of blood T cell repertoires in COVID-19. About the study: The United States, Italy and Spain provided the acute and convalescent COVID-19 samples. Sources were T cells, B-cell-depleted T cells, or PBMCs; the material itself was cDNA or gDNA.

CDR3 length equals 13 residues. Trimming left V 9 bases short and J 5 bases short, with 17 bases between. Germline V CDR1 and CDR2: LNHDA, SQIVND (reference sequence). Source material: peripheral blood. The chain uses TRBV19 and TRBJ2-7; possible D gene TRBD1, 6 bases. This TCR came from a human donor in a cohort sampled during active COVID-19. This chain's CDR3 is CASAQGNPDEQYF. Written as DNA, the CDR3 is TGTGCCAGCGCACAGGGAAATCCGGACGAGCAGTACTTC.